This TCR beta chain was observed in a study of glioma-infiltrating T cells after dendritic cell vaccination. Clones were sequenced by immunoSEQ multiplex PCR, and TCRdb holds only the in-frame ones, with some missing. In the table there are more than 60,000 clones, around 86% of which are singletons. The CDR3 is made up of 14 amino acids. Germline CDR1 is SQVTM and CDR2 is ANQGSEA. With 6 bases clipped from V and 4 bases from J, the junction kept 10 bases outside the gene matches. The chain employs TRBV29-1 and TRBJ2-3; 7 bases agree with TRBD1. The sequences come from blood, collected before dendritic cell vaccination. This TCR was sampled from a human donor with glioblastoma. The CDR3, as DNA: TGCAGCGTCCGAACAGGGGCAGGTGCAGATACGCAGTATTTT. Translation: CSVRTGAGADTQYF.